This T cell receptor beta chain stems from a study of a mutant IDH1 vaccine in newly diagnosed glioma. Overall study context: Therapy received beforehand was radiotherapy, temozolomide, or both, with most patients given both.

This sample's time point: week 23, last vaccination. Vaccine doses each comprised 300 ug of mutant IDH1 20-mer peptide, with topical imiquimod. Clones were sequenced by immunoSEQ multiplex PCR, and TCRdb holds only the in-frame ones, with some missing. Here the sample spans almost 85,000 clones, roughly 85% being singletons. Regarding this clone: Its antigen is not known.

Germline lookup yields CDR1 SGDLS and CDR2 YYNGEE. The CDR3 consists of 15 residues. V gave up 2 bases and J gave up 6 bases, with 17 bases separating them. The genes are TRBV9 and TRBJ1-2; possibly TRBD1 for D (6 bases). This receptor was taken from a man aged 25-45 years with glioma. Some clones in this sample may be carry-over from other donors' samples. The input for sequencing was PBMCs, taken from a glioma patient whose treatment included an IDH1 peptide vaccine. The DNA of the CDR3 is TGTGCCAGCAGCGTTGGCGTGGGGGCAAGAGATGGCTACACCTTC. Amino acids: CASSVGVGARDGYTF.